Here is one TCR beta chain with its context. Its specificity is unknown. This sample stems from a study of human T cells and chemical hapten exposure. Study-wide context: Diphenylcyclopropenone was administered weekly to the scalp of patients throughout the approximately 24-week study. Study conclusions and caveats: Patch test score was positively correlated with the counts of TCRs that had expanded at PT1. TCRs exceeding 1 in 1000 frequency stayed unchanged with DPC sensitization.

As to time point: patch test 2, 6 weeks after DPC sensitization. Treatment: therapeutic diphenylcyclopropenone sensitization with weekly scalp DPC. TCRdb re-called the RACE reads through MiXCR, storing one row per CDR3 protein. The sample holds about 96,000 distinct CDR3 sequences, 9% to 9.5% seen once. This CDR3 has 11 residues. V dropped 5 bases and J dropped 2 bases, with 7 bases sitting between them. Germline CDR1 and CDR2: DFQATT and SNEGSKA (reference sequence). The chain employs TRBV20-1 and TRBJ2-7; D is unresolved. The material was whole blood, obtained in connection with sensitization to the hapten diphenylcyclopropenone (DPC). The receptor's source is a woman aged 40 to 50 with alopecia areata. Some clones in this sample may be carry-over from other donors' samples. CDR3: CSAQDTYEQYF. CDR3 nucleotide sequence: TGCAGTGCTCAAGATACCTACGAGCAGTACTTC.